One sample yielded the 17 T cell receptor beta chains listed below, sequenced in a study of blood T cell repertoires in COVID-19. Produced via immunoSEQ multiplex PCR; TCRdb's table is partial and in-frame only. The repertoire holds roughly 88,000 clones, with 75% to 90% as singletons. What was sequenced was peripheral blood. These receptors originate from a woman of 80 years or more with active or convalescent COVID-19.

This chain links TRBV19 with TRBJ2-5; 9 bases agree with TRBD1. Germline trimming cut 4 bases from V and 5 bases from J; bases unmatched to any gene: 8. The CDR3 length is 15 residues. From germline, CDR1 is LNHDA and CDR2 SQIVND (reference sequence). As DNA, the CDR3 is TGTGCCAGTAGTAACCGGGACAGGGCAAGGGAGACCCAGTACTTC. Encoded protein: CASSNRDRARETQYF.

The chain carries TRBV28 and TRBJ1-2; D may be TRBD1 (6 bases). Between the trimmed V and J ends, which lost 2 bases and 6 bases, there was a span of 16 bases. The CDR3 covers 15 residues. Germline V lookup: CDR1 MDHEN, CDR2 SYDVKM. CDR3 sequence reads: CASSLIQGRTDGYTF. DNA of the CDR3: TGTGCCAGCAGTTTAATCCAGGGGCGGACTGATGGCTACACCTTC.

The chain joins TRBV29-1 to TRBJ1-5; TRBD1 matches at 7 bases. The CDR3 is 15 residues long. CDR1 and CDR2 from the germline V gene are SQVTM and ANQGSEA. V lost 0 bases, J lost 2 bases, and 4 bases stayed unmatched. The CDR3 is CSVEEQGSGNQPQHF. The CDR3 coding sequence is TGCAGCGTTGAAGAACAGGGGTCGGGCAATCAGCCCCAGCATTTT.

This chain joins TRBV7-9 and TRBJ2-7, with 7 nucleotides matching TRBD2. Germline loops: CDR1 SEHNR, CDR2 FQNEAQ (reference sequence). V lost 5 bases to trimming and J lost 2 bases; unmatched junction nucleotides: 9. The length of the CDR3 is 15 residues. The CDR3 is CASSELRGTPYEQYF. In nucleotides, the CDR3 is TGTGCCAGCAGCGAGTTGCGGGGGACCCCCTACGAGCAGTACTTC.

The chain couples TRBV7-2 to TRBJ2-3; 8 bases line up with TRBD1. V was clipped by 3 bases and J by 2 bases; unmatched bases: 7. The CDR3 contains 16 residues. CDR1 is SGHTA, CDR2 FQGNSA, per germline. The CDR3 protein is CASSFRGTGITDTQYF. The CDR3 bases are TGTGCCAGCAGCTTCCGCGGGACAGGTATCACAGATACGCAGTATTTT.

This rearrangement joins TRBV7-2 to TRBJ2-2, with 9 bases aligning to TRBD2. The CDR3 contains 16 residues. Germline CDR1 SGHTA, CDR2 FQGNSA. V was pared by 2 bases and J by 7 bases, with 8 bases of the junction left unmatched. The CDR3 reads CASSLRLAGSVGELFF. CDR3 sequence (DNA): TGTGCCAGCAGCTTAAGGCTAGCGGGGTCGGTCGGGGAGCTGTTTTTT.

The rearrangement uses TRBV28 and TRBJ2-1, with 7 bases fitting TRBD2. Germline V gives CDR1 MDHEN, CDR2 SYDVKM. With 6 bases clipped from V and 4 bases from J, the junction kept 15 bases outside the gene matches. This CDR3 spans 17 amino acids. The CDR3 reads CASSDLHSGLGYNEQFF. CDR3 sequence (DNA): TGTGCCAGCAGCGACCTTCATAGCGGGCTTGGATACAATGAGCAGTTCTTC.

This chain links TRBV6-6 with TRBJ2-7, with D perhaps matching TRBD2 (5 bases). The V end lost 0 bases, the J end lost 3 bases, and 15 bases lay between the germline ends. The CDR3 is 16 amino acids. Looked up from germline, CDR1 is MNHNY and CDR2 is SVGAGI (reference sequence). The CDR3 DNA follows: TGTGCCAGCAGTTACTCGATCGGGAATTTAAACTACGAGCAGTACTTC. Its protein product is CASSYSIGNLNYEQYF.

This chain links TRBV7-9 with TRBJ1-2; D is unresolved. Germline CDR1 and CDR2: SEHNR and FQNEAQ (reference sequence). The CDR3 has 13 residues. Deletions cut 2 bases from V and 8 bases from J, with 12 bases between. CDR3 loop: CASSLQELMGYTF. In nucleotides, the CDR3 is TGTGCCAGCAGCTTACAGGAATTAATGGGCTACACCTTC.

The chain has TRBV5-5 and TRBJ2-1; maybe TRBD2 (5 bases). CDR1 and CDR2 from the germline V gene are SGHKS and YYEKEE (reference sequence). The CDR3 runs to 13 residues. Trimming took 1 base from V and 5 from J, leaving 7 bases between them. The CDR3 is CASSLIGNNEQFF. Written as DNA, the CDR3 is TGTGCCAGCAGCTTGATCGGGAACAATGAGCAGTTCTTC.

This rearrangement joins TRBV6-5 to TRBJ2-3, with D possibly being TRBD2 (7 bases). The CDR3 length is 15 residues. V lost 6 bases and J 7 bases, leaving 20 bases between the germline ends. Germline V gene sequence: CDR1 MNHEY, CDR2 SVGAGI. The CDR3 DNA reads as TGTGCCAGCAGCCCCGAAGGGGGGGTCCTGAATACGCAGTATTTT. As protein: CASSPEGGVLNTQYF.

The CDR3 spells CSVVDGAYEQYF. DNA for the CDR3: TGCAGCGTTGTCGACGGGGCCTACGAGCAGTACTTC. The chain uses TRBV29-1 and TRBJ2-7, with D tentatively TRBD2 (5 bases). The CDR3 loop spans 12 amino acids. CDR1 is SQVTM and CDR2 is ANQGSEA in the germline V gene. V was trimmed by 4 bases and J by 2 bases, leaving 9 bases between them.

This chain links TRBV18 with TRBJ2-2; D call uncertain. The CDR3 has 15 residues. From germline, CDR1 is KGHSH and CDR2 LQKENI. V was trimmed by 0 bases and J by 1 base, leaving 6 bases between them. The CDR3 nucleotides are TGTGCCAGCTCACCACCCCCAGGGAACACCGGGGAGCTGTTTTTT. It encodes CASSPPPGNTGELFF. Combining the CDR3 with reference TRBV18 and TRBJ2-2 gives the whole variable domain NAGVMQNPRHLVRRRGQEARLRCSPMKGHSHVYWYRQLPEEGLKFMVYLQKENIIDESGMPKERFSAEFPKEGPSILRIQQVVRGDSAAYFCASSPPPGNTGELFFGEGSRLTVL.

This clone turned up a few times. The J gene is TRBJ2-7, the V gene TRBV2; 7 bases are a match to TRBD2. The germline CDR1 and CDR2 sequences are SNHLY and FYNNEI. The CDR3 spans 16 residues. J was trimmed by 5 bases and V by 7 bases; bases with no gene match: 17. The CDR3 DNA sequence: TGTGCCAGCAATGCTGGAACCGGGACTGGGAGGGACGAGCAGTACTTC. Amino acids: CASNAGTGTGRDEQYF.

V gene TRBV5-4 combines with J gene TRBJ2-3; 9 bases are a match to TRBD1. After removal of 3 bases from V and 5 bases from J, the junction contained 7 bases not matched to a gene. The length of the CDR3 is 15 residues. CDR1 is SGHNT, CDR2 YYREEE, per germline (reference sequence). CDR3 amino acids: CASSSRHRGLDTQYF. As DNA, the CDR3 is TGTGCCAGCAGCTCGAGGCACAGGGGGCTAGATACGCAGTATTTT. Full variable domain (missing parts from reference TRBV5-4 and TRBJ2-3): ETGVTQSPTHLIKTRGQQVTLRCSSQSGHNTVSWYQQALGQGPQFIFQYYREEENGRGNFPPRFSGLQFPNYSSELNVNALELDDSALYLCASSSRHRGLDTQYFGPGTRLTVL.

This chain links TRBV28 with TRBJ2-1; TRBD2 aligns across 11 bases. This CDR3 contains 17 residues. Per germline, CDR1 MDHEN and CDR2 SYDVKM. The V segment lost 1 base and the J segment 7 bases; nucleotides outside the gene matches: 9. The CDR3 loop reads CASSLLASGRFRNEQFF. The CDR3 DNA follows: TGTGCCAGCAGTTTATTGGCTAGCGGGAGGTTTAGGAATGAGCAGTTCTTC.

CDR3 amino acids: CASSTGLGNSPLHF. The CDR3 nucleotides are TGTGCCAGTTCGACAGGGCTAGGTAATTCACCCCTCCACTTT. The chain links TRBV2 to TRBJ1-6, with 7 positions matching TRBD1. Per germline, CDR1 SNHLY and CDR2 FYNNEI. Trimming at V came to 9 bases and at J to 6 bases, leaving 8 bases not matched to a gene. The CDR3 extends over 14 amino acids.